This TCR beta chain was recorded in a study of T cells after yellow fever vaccination. Study-level points and caveats: Detected again after the booster were most primary-vaccination clones, at about 96% CD4 and roughly 88% CD8.

TCRdb called the 5' RACE reads again in MiXCR, with one record for every CDR3 protein. The sample holds about 260,000 distinct CDR3 sequences, around 5.3% seen once. This clonotype was recorded at least ten times. Its antigen is undetermined. The CDR3 consists of 17 residues. The V end lost 3 bases, the J end lost 0 bases, and 12 bases lay between the germline ends. Germline-derived CDR1 and CDR2 are ENHRY and SYGVKD. The chain employs TRBV10-3 and TRBJ2-6; D is possibly TRBD2 (5 bases). The clonotype was recovered from a man aged 18 to 30 who received the YFV17D yellow fever vaccine. This material consisted of CD4+ T cells sorted from PBMCs, taken on the day of the yellow fever booster vaccination. In nucleotides, the CDR3 is TGTGCCATCAGTGAAATGGGAGCCCGCTCTGGGGCCAACGTCCTGACTTTC. It yields the protein CAISEMGARSGANVLTF.